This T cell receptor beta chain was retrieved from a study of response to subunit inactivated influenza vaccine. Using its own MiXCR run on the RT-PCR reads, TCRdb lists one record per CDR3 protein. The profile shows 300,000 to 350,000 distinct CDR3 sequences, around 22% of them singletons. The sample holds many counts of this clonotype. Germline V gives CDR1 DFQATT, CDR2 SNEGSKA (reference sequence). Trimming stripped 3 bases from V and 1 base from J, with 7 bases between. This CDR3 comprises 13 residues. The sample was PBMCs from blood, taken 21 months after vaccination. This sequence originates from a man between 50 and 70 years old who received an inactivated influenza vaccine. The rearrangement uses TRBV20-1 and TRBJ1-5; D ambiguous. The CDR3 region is CSARSGSNQPQHF. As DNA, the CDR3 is TGCAGTGCTAGGAGCGGGAGCAATCAGCCCCAGCATTTT.